These 10 T cell receptor beta chains came from one sample sequenced in a study of cytomegalovirus exposure and HLA in healthy donors. PCR amplification relied on 60 Vbeta primers (plus 13 Jbeta primers). Produced via immunoSEQ multiplex PCR; TCRdb's table is partial and in-frame only. The repertoire holds fewer than 150,000 clones, with approximately 85% as singletons. The sequenced sample was PBMCs. These receptors were collected from a woman aged 25 to 39 in good health and CMV-seropositive.

The J gene is TRBJ1-1, the V gene TRBV7-9; a possible D gene is TRBD1 (5 bases). Germline CDR1 and CDR2: SEHNR and FQNEAQ (reference sequence). The CDR3 consists of 13 residues. Trimming shortened V by 6 bases and J by 1 base, and 9 bases separated the two germline ends. The CDR3 protein is CASREQGNTEAFF. The DNA for the CDR3 is TGTGCCAGCAGGGAGCAGGGGAACACTGAAGCTTTCTTT.

The J gene is TRBJ1-5, the V gene TRBV27; the D gene is possibly TRBD1 (5 bases). The V and J ends lost 4 bases and 2 bases respectively, with 6 bases between them. The CDR3 extends over 13 amino acids. Per germline, CDR1 MNHEY and CDR2 SMNVEV (reference sequence). The CDR3, as DNA: TGTGCCAGCAGTTGGGGGGGCAATCAGCCCCAGCATTTT. Its protein is CASSWGGNQPQHF.

The rearrangement uses TRBV4-2 and TRBJ2-2, with a tentative D call TRBD1 (5 bases). This CDR3 has 14 amino acids. The V end lost 0 bases, the J end lost 5 bases, and 7 bases lay between the germline ends. The germline CDR1 and CDR2 sequences are LGHNA and YNFKEQ. The CDR3: CASSQEPGTGELFF. DNA for the CDR3: TGTGCCAGCAGCCAAGAACCAGGGACCGGGGAGCTGTTTTTT.

The CDR3 coding sequence is TGTGCCAGCAGCCCTCAGGGGGCCCCCTCGGGAAACACCATATATTTT. Protein product: CASSPQGAPSGNTIYF. The chain combines TRBV28 with TRBJ1-3; 8 bases map to TRBD1. The CDR3 length is 16 residues. The junction had 11 bases not matched to a gene; V was cut back by 6 bases and J by 4 bases. Germline V gene lookup returns CDR1 MDHEN and CDR2 SYDVKM.

The genes are TRBV14 and TRBJ1-2; D is ambiguous. Trimming stripped 0 bases from V and 4 bases from J, with 15 bases between. The CDR3 consists of 16 residues. The germline V gene has CDR1 SGHDN and CDR2 FVKESK. Here the CDR3 reads CASSQEGSLPSYGYTF. The CDR3 coding sequence is TGTGCCAGCAGCCAAGAGGGCTCCCTACCTTCCTATGGCTACACCTTC.

The rearrangement links TRBV28 to TRBJ2-5, with 9 positions matching TRBD1. The CDR3 consists of 18 residues. The ends lost 2 bases at V and 3 bases at J; junction bases unmatched: 13. Per germline, CDR1 MDHEN and CDR2 SYDVKM. CDR3 sequence reads: CASSLMKFDRGEEETQYF. The CDR3 nucleotides are TGTGCCAGCAGTTTAATGAAGTTTGACAGGGGGGAGGAAGAGACCCAGTACTTC. The complete variable domain, with remaining parts taken from reference TRBV28 and TRBJ2-5, reads DVKVTQSSRYLVKRTGEKVFLECVQDMDHENMFWYRQDPGLGLRLIYFSYDVKMKEKGDIPEGYSVSREKKERFSLILESASTNQTSMYLCASSLMKFDRGEEETQYFGPGTRLLVL.

This clone was counted once. V and J are TRBV5-1 and TRBJ2-5, with 8 positions matching TRBD2. The V gene's germline CDR1 is SGHRS and CDR2 YFSETQ. CDR3 length equals 15 residues. V shed 4 bases and J 2 bases; nucleotides not matched to a gene: 7. The CDR3 region has the DNA TGCGCCAGCAGCCCCGGCCGGGGGGGACAAGAGACCCAGTACTTC. The encoded protein is CASSPGRGGQETQYF.

This chain connects TRBV6-5 to TRBJ2-1; D perhaps matches TRBD1 (6 bases). V shed 0 bases and J shed 7 bases, with 10 bases lying between them. The CDR3 runs 14 residues. In germline, CDR1 is MNHEY, CDR2 SVGAGI. DNA for the CDR3: TGTGCCAGCAGTTACTCCCAGGGGTGGAATGAGCAGTTCTTC. This gives the protein CASSYSQGWNEQFF.

Written as DNA, the CDR3 is TGTGCCAGCAGAACCGGGACGGGGGGGTCCGGGGAGCTGTTTTTT. Protein product: CASRTGTGGSGELFF. V usage is TRBV6-1 and J usage is TRBJ2-2, with 8 bases fitting TRBD2. The CDR3 is 15 residues long. CDR1 and CDR2 (germline): MNHNS, SASEGT. The V gene end was trimmed by 6 bases and the J gene end by 6 bases; junction bases not matched to a gene: 9.

The chain uses TRBV28 and TRBJ2-7; a weak D match, TRBD2 (6 bases). Germline V gene lookup returns CDR1 MDHEN and CDR2 SYDVKM. With 11 bases removed from V and 5 bases from J, the gap between germline ends came to 10 bases. CDR3 length: 10 amino acids. In nucleotides, the CDR3 is TGTGCCGGCGGGGCCAACGAGCAGTACTTC. Its translation is CAGGANEQYF. The whole variable domain, remainder taken from reference TRBV28 and TRBJ2-7, is DVKVTQSSRYLVKRTGEKVFLECVQDMDHENMFWYRQDPGLGLRLIYFSYDVKMKEKGDIPEGYSVSREKKERFSLILESASTNQTSMYLCAGGANEQYFGPGTRLTVT.